This TCR beta chain was recorded in a study of cytomegalovirus exposure and HLA in healthy donors. Across the study: Unique TCRs from HLA-typed donors, some 85 million of them, were held in an early data release. Study-wide results and caveats: Investigators reported 150 to 200 TCR beta chains as tied to cytomegalovirus. Per a prior analysis, the majority of TCR beta V segments were productive roughly 87% or roughly 30% of the time.

A word on this clone: No antigen is known for it.

Researchers ran the PCR with 60 Vbeta and 13 Jbeta primers. Sequencing used immunoSEQ multiplex PCR; TCRdb keeps in-frame clones, though not all of them. The sample records about 120,000 clones, roughly 80% being singletons. V was trimmed by 3 bases and J by 0 bases, leaving 14 bases between them. The CDR3 loop spans 16 amino acids. Looked up from germline, CDR1 is LNHNV and CDR2 is YYDKDF (reference sequence). The chain carries TRBV15 and TRBJ1-1; D ambiguous. The TCR comes from a male donor in good health and CMV-seronegative. Sequencing was performed on PBMCs. CDR3 sequence (DNA): TGTGCCACCAGCAGGCCCCGCGCAGGTCTGAACACTGAAGCTTTCTTT. Translated, it gives CATSRPRAGLNTEAFF.